These T cell receptor beta chains were read from a single sample in a study of T cell changes during pregnancy in multiple sclerosis. Assay used: immunoSEQ multiplex PCR; TCRdb lists only in-frame clones, some missing. Seen here are about 55,000 clones, just under 90% observed once, and the top ten hold 0.45% to 0.65%. This material consisted of CD4+ T cells from peripheral blood mononuclear cells, taken in the first trimester of pregnancy. The receptors stem from a female donor with multiple sclerosis, enrolled in a pregnancy study. Both conserved end residues are part of each CDR3. The D gene is left open where the match is weak. Some rows mark clone size as missing; the rest say once, few, many or name a class of expanded clone.

abundance: NA; d_gene: NA; j_gene: TRBJ2-7; v_gene: TRBV9; CDR3nt: TGTGCCAGCAGCCGACTAGGTTGGTCCTACGAGCAGTACTTC; CDR3aa: CASSRLGWSYEQYF
abundance: NA; d_gene: NA; j_gene: TRBJ1-1; v_gene: TRBV19; CDR3nt: TGTGCCGTATTTCCCCGGGTCGGGGACACTGAAGCTTTCTTT; CDR3aa: CAVFPRVGDTEAFF
abundance: NA; d_gene: NA; j_gene: TRBJ2-1; v_gene: TRBV29-1; CDR3nt: TGCAGCGTTGGGCTTCTGGGGGCGCAAGAATCCGGCTCCTACAATGAGCAGTTCTTC; CDR3aa: CSVGLLGAQESGSYNEQFF
abundance: NA; d_gene: NA; j_gene: TRBJ2-5; v_gene: TRBV4-3; CDR3nt: TGCGCCAGCAGCCAAGATCGTCACGGGGAGACCCAGTACTTC; CDR3aa: CASSQDRHGETQYF
abundance: medium-sized; d_gene: TRBD1; j_gene: TRBJ1-4; v_gene: TRBV6-6; CDR3nt: TGTGCCACCGACAGGGGATATGAAAAACTGTTTTTT; CDR3aa: CATDRGYEKLFF
abundance: NA; d_gene: TRBD2; j_gene: TRBJ2-3; v_gene: TRBV2; CDR3nt: TGTGCCAGCAGTACGAATCGGCTAGCGGGGGGACCCATCACAGATACGCAGTATTTT; CDR3aa: CASSTNRLAGGPITDTQYF
abundance: NA; d_gene: TRBD1; j_gene: TRBJ1-6; v_gene: TRBV28; CDR3nt: TGTGCCAGCAGTCCCCTTTTCTTCCGGACAGGGGACAGTTCACCCCTCCACTTT; CDR3aa: CASSPLFFRTGDSSPLHF
abundance: NA; d_gene: TRBD1; j_gene: TRBJ1-5; v_gene: TRBV28; CDR3nt: TGTGCCAGCAGTTATGGGACAGGCAATCAGCCCCAGCATTTT; CDR3aa: CASSYGTGNQPQHF
abundance: NA; d_gene: TRBD1; j_gene: TRBJ2-5; v_gene: TRBV7-9; CDR3nt: TGTGCCAGCAGCGGACAAACAGGGGGCGCGGAGACCCAGTACTTC; CDR3aa: CASSGQTGGAETQYF
abundance: once; d_gene: NA; j_gene: TRBJ2-3; v_gene: TRBV5-1; CDR3nt: TGCGCCAGCAGGTCGCTAGCCTCCTTCACAGATACGCAGTATTTT; CDR3aa: CASRSLASFTDTQYF
abundance: NA; d_gene: NA; j_gene: TRBJ2-3; v_gene: TRBV5-1; CDR3nt: TGCGCCAGCAGCTTGGAGACTAGCACAGATACGCAGTATTTT; CDR3aa: CASSLETSTDTQYF
abundance: once; d_gene: TRBD1; j_gene: TRBJ1-6; v_gene: TRBV6-1; CDR3nt: TGTGCCAGCAGTGTGGACAGGGGTTTTAGTTCACCCCTCCACTTT; CDR3aa: CASSVDRGFSSPLHF
abundance: NA; d_gene: NA; j_gene: TRBJ2-6; v_gene: TRBV7-6; CDR3nt: TGTGCCAGCAGCTTCCGGTCCCTCTCTGGGGCCAACGTCCTGACTTTC; CDR3aa: CASSFRSLSGANVLTF
abundance: few; d_gene: NA; j_gene: TRBJ1-5; v_gene: TRBV27; CDR3nt: TGTGCCAGCAGCCGTAACAGACATAGCAATCAGCCCCAGCATTTT; CDR3aa: CASSRNRHSNQPQHF
abundance: NA; d_gene: TRBD1; j_gene: TRBJ1-2; v_gene: TRBV25-1; CDR3nt: TGTGCCAGCAGTGAACCAGGGGGCGCAGGGCATGGCTACACCTTC; CDR3aa: CASSEPGGAGHGYTF
abundance: NA; d_gene: NA; j_gene: TRBJ2-5; v_gene: TRBV5-6; CDR3nt: TGTGCCAGCAGCTTGGTGCGTATAGGGGGTTCGAAGACCCAGTACTTC; CDR3aa: CASSLVRIGGSKTQYF
abundance: NA; d_gene: TRBD1; j_gene: TRBJ2-1; v_gene: TRBV7-9; CDR3nt: TGTGCCAGCAGCCGGGACAGATACAATGAGCAGTTCTTC; CDR3aa: CASSRDRYNEQFF
abundance: NA; d_gene: TRBD1; j_gene: TRBJ1-1; v_gene: TRBV19; CDR3nt: TGTGCCAGTAGTATCGGACAGGGGGCGCCCACTGAAGCTTTCTTT; CDR3aa: CASSIGQGAPTEAFF
abundance: NA; d_gene: TRBD2; j_gene: TRBJ2-1; v_gene: TRBV2; CDR3nt: TGTGCCAGCGGGGGACTAGCGGGGGCCAAGAATGAGCAGTTCTTC; CDR3aa: CASGGLAGAKNEQFF
abundance: NA; d_gene: NA; j_gene: TRBJ2-1; v_gene: TRBV15; CDR3nt: TGTGCCACCAGCAGCCCTGTTCAGCAGGGGTGGCACAATGAGCAGTTCTTC; CDR3aa: CATSSPVQQGWHNEQFF
abundance: NA; d_gene: TRBD1; j_gene: TRBJ2-7; v_gene: TRBV14; CDR3nt: TGTGCCAGCAGCCGGACAGGGGCAACTCTCGAGCAGTACTTC; CDR3aa: CASSRTGATLEQYF
abundance: NA; d_gene: NA; j_gene: TRBJ1-1; v_gene: TRBV15; CDR3nt: TGTGCCACCAGCAGGCAACAGGGGAACACTGAAGCTTTCTTT; CDR3aa: CATSRQQGNTEAFF
abundance: NA; d_gene: TRBD1; j_gene: TRBJ1-1; v_gene: TRBV7-2; CDR3nt: TGTGCCAGCAGCTTAGGAAACACAGGGGTCTACACTGAAGCTTTCTTT; CDR3aa: CASSLGNTGVYTEAFF
abundance: NA; d_gene: NA; j_gene: TRBJ2-1; v_gene: TRBV7-6; CDR3nt: TGTGCCAGCAGCTTAGGACTCCTCAATGAGCAGTTCTTC; CDR3aa: CASSLGLLNEQFF
abundance: NA; d_gene: NA; j_gene: TRBJ2-7; v_gene: TRBV25-1; CDR3nt: TGTGCCAGCAGCATCCTCGGGGGAATCTCTCCCTACGAGCAGTACTTC; CDR3aa: CASSILGGISPYEQYF
abundance: NA; d_gene: NA; j_gene: TRBJ2-1; v_gene: TRBV11-2; CDR3nt: TGTGCCACCAGGGACTTTACGGAAGGGGAGCAGTTCTTC; CDR3aa: CATRDFTEGEQFF
abundance: NA; d_gene: TRBD1; j_gene: TRBJ1-2; v_gene: TRBV10-1; CDR3nt: TGCGCCAGCACCATAGACAGGGCGCCAAACTATGGCTACACCTTC; CDR3aa: CASTIDRAPNYGYTF
abundance: NA; d_gene: TRBD2; j_gene: TRBJ2-2; v_gene: TRBV11-2; CDR3nt: TGTGCCAGCAGGCCGGGGGGAGGTACCGGGGAGCTGTTTTTT; CDR3aa: CASRPGGGTGELFF
abundance: NA; d_gene: TRBD1; j_gene: TRBJ2-1; v_gene: TRBV29-1; CDR3nt: TGCAGCGCTCCGGACAGGGCTTACAATGAGCAGTTCTTC; CDR3aa: CSAPDRAYNEQFF
abundance: NA; d_gene: NA; j_gene: TRBJ2-5; v_gene: TRBV27; CDR3nt: TGTGCCAGCAGTTCTCAAGAGACCCAGTACTTC; CDR3aa: CASSSQETQYF
abundance: NA; d_gene: TRBD2; j_gene: TRBJ2-3; v_gene: TRBV7-3; CDR3nt: TGTGCCAGCAGCCCCCCGGGGAGGGAGGATACGCAGTATTTT; CDR3aa: CASSPPGREDTQYF
abundance: NA; d_gene: NA; j_gene: TRBJ2-7; v_gene: TRBV18; CDR3nt: TGTGCCAGCTCACCACAAAGGACAGTACACGAGCAGTACTTC; CDR3aa: CASSPQRTVHEQYF
abundance: NA; d_gene: NA; j_gene: TRBJ1-2; v_gene: TRBV7-8; CDR3nt: TGTGCCAGCAGTCCGGGACACAGGAACTATGGCTACACCTTC; CDR3aa: CASSPGHRNYGYTF
abundance: NA; d_gene: NA; j_gene: TRBJ2-2; v_gene: TRBV19; CDR3nt: TGTGCCAGTAGTACACGACAGGTATCAGGGGAGCTGTTTTTT; CDR3aa: CASSTRQVSGELFF
abundance: NA; d_gene: NA; j_gene: TRBJ1-1; v_gene: TRBV5-5; CDR3nt: TGTGCCAGCAGCAGACAGTTTATGAACACTGAAGCTTTCTTT; CDR3aa: CASSRQFMNTEAFF
abundance: NA; d_gene: TRBD1; j_gene: TRBJ1-2; v_gene: TRBV2; CDR3nt: TGTGCCAGCAGTTCTGACAGGGACAACTATGGCTACACCTTC; CDR3aa: CASSSDRDNYGYTF
abundance: once; d_gene: TRBD2; j_gene: TRBJ2-1; v_gene: TRBV19; CDR3nt: TGTGCCAGTAGTATAGCTCCAGCGGGAGGGGGGTCCTACAATGAGCAGTTCTTC; CDR3aa: CASSIAPAGGGSYNEQFF
abundance: NA; d_gene: NA; j_gene: TRBJ2-5; v_gene: TRBV9; CDR3nt: TGTGCCAGCAGCGCCGGGACAACCCAAGAGACCCAGTACTTC; CDR3aa: CASSAGTTQETQYF
abundance: NA; d_gene: TRBD2; j_gene: TRBJ2-3; v_gene: TRBV4-1; CDR3nt: TGCGCCAGCAGCCTTAGCGGGGGGGCCAATTTTCCAGATACGCAGTATTTT; CDR3aa: CASSLSGGANFPDTQYF
abundance: NA; d_gene: TRBD1; j_gene: TRBJ2-3; v_gene: TRBV7-2; CDR3nt: TGTGCCAGCAGCTGGGACAGGGGGTCGGATACGCAGTATTTT; CDR3aa: CASSWDRGSDTQYF
abundance: few; d_gene: NA; j_gene: TRBJ1-4; v_gene: TRBV7-2; CDR3nt: TGTGCCAGCAGCTTAGTTTCGGGGGACTCTAATGAAAAACTGTTTTTT; CDR3aa: CASSLVSGDSNEKLFF
abundance: NA; d_gene: NA; j_gene: TRBJ1-6; v_gene: TRBV6-6; CDR3nt: TGTGCCAGCAGCCTAAACCCAGGGGTACCTTCACCCCTCCACTTT; CDR3aa: CASSLNPGVPSPLHF
abundance: NA; d_gene: NA; j_gene: TRBJ1-5; v_gene: TRBV19; CDR3nt: TGTGCCAGTAGGTCCGGGAGCACCACTGGGCCCCAGCATTTT; CDR3aa: CASRSGSTTGPQHF
abundance: NA; d_gene: NA; j_gene: TRBJ2-3; v_gene: TRBV9; CDR3nt: TGTGCCAGCAGCGTAGATCCCGGCGGGATAAAAGGAGATACGCAGTATTTT; CDR3aa: CASSVDPGGIKGDTQYF
abundance: NA; d_gene: TRBD1; j_gene: TRBJ2-3; v_gene: TRBV5-1; CDR3nt: TGCGCCAGCAGCTTGGGACAGGGGGCAGGGGCAGATACGCAGTATTTT; CDR3aa: CASSLGQGAGADTQYF
abundance: once; d_gene: NA; j_gene: TRBJ1-2; v_gene: TRBV29-1; CDR3nt: TGCAGCGTTGAAGACCCCCGGAAGACAGCACGCTATGGCTACACCTTC; CDR3aa: CSVEDPRKTARYGYTF
abundance: NA; d_gene: TRBD1; j_gene: TRBJ2-7; v_gene: TRBV30; CDR3nt: TGTGGTGTCGGGGGGACAGGGGGCCTCTACGAGCAGTACTTC; CDR3aa: CGVGGTGGLYEQYF
abundance: NA; d_gene: NA; j_gene: TRBJ2-3; v_gene: TRBV2; CDR3nt: TGTGCCAGCAGGACAAACACAGATACGCAGTATTTT; CDR3aa: CASRTNTDTQYF
abundance: medium-sized; d_gene: NA; j_gene: TRBJ2-7; v_gene: TRBV7-2; CDR3nt: TGTGCCAGCAGCTTTAATCGGGGGGAGCAGTACTTC; CDR3aa: CASSFNRGEQYF
abundance: NA; d_gene: NA; j_gene: TRBJ2-2; v_gene: TRBV6-6; CDR3nt: TGTGCCAGCAGGCCGGGCACCGGGGAGCTGTTTTTT; CDR3aa: CASRPGTGELFF
abundance: once; d_gene: NA; j_gene: TRBJ2-2; v_gene: TRBV25-1; CDR3nt: TGTGCCAGCAGTGGCCCCAGGTCTAACACCGGGGAGCTGTTTTTT; CDR3aa: CASSGPRSNTGELFF
abundance: NA; d_gene: NA; j_gene: TRBJ2-2; v_gene: TRBV5-4; CDR3nt: TGTGCCAGCAGATTTACCGGGACAGGGGAGCTGTTTTTT; CDR3aa: CASRFTGTGELFF
abundance: NA; d_gene: NA; j_gene: TRBJ2-1; v_gene: TRBV5-4; CDR3nt: TGTGCCAGCAGTTCGACCCGCGGGGATGAGCAGTTCTTC; CDR3aa: CASSSTRGDEQFF
abundance: NA; d_gene: TRBD1; j_gene: TRBJ2-1; v_gene: TRBV15; CDR3nt: TGTGCCACCAGCAGACAGACAGGGTCGGTTGAGCAGTTCTTC; CDR3aa: CATSRQTGSVEQFF
abundance: NA; d_gene: TRBD1; j_gene: TRBJ2-4; v_gene: TRBV7-2; CDR3nt: TGTGCCAGCAGCTTAGAGGGGACAGTGCAAAACATTCAGTACTTC; CDR3aa: CASSLEGTVQNIQYF
abundance: NA; d_gene: TRBD1; j_gene: TRBJ2-7; v_gene: TRBV9; CDR3nt: TGTGCCAGCAGCGTAGGCCCGGGACAGAGAAAGTTCGACGAGCAGTACTTC; CDR3aa: CASSVGPGQRKFDEQYF
abundance: NA; d_gene: TRBD1; j_gene: TRBJ1-1; v_gene: TRBV29-1; CDR3nt: TGCAGCGTTGAAAAGGGGACAGACACTGAAGCTTTCTTT; CDR3aa: CSVEKGTDTEAFF
abundance: NA; d_gene: TRBD2; j_gene: TRBJ2-1; v_gene: TRBV10-3; CDR3nt: TGTGCCATCAGTGAGCCTAGCGGGATGAACAATGAGCAGTTCTTC; CDR3aa: CAISEPSGMNNEQFF
abundance: NA; d_gene: TRBD1; j_gene: TRBJ1-4; v_gene: TRBV7-2; CDR3nt: TGTGCCAGCAGCTTAGGCGGAGGGGGCGATGAAAAACTGTTTTTT; CDR3aa: CASSLGGGGDEKLFF
abundance: NA; d_gene: NA; j_gene: TRBJ1-5; v_gene: TRBV18; CDR3nt: TGTGCCAGCTCACCAACTAACAATCAGCCCCAGCATTTT; CDR3aa: CASSPTNNQPQHF